This is a list of T cell receptor beta chains from one sample in a study of shared clonotypes between healthy human individuals. Assay used: immunoSEQ multiplex PCR; TCRdb lists only in-frame clones, some missing. The sample carries around 720,000 clones, about three quarters recorded once. Source material: memory CD4+ T cells sorted from blood. Source of these receptors: a woman aged 25 to 39 in good health. Each CDR3 is given with its conserved first and last residue. Fields, in order: J gene, V gene, CDR3 protein.

>TRBJ2-1|TRBV2
CASRRGPKRLSGGHEQFF
>TRBJ1-2|TRBV7-9
CASSNWDDGYTF
>TRBJ1-1|TRBV10-3
CAIGQGTEAFF
>TRBJ1-5|TRBV2
CASSQDSSNQPQHF
>TRBJ2-7|TRBV7-2
CASSWGQAVGDEQYF
>TRBJ2-7|TRBV28
CASLAGGTYEQYF
>TRBJ2-7|TRBV11-2
CASSPPLGTPGSYEQYF
>TRBJ1-6|TRBV2
CASSESTYNSPLHF
>TRBJ1-1|TRBV2
CASSEAPGRTEAFF
>TRBJ2-3|TRBV4-2
CASSQVGTSVTDTQYF
>TRBJ2-1|TRBV5-4
CASSLRTSGYSEQFF
>TRBJ1-1|TRBV18
CASSKEGANTEAFF
>TRBJ2-7|TRBV5-1
CASSRGGEAYEQYF
>TRBJ1-2|TRBV10-3
CAISESTLKGANYGYTF
>TRBJ1-2|TRBV27
CATKPGQTYGYTF
>TRBJ2-7|TRBV28
CASSRGPQGPSYEQYF
>TRBJ2-5|TRBV10-2
CASSESGVRETQYF
>TRBJ2-5|TRBV28
CASRRPRGQETQYF
>TRBJ2-2|TRBV5-1
CASSGTVVAGKVGELFF
>TRBJ2-3|TRBV4-1
CASSRDSGTSGRTDTQYF
>TRBJ2-5|TRBV4-1
CASSPLQMKETQYF
>TRBJ2-5|TRBV10-2
CASSATGRETQYF
>TRBJ2-2|TRBV27
CASSLSTTGELFF
>TRBJ1-1|TRBV2
CASSRNLNTEAFF
>TRBJ1-5|TRBV19
CASSFSRGYSNQPQHF
>TRBJ1-1|TRBV18
CASSPGQAEAFF
>TRBJ2-5|TRBV6-5
CASRRGTTGRETQYF
>TRBJ1-1|TRBV5-1
CASSVTGTNTEAFF
>TRBJ2-4|TRBV2
CASSDVGRTKNIQYF
>TRBJ2-2|TRBV5-6
CASSFLTDDTGELFF
>TRBJ2-7|TRBV6-1
CASSEGYEQYF
>TRBJ2-7|TRBV11-1
CASSQMNGGKKSYEQYF
>TRBJ1-2|TRBV28
CASSPDGDSAGSYGYTF
>TRBJ1-5|TRBV10-2
CASSDVQGWNQPQHF
>TRBJ1-1|TRBV6-6
CASGQGPEAFF
>TRBJ1-1|TRBV10-1
CASSSDRGWVNTEAFF
>TRBJ1-2|TRBV7-9
CASSPGPGSPNYGYTF
>TRBJ2-7|TRBV19
CASSMGETVTYEQYF
>TRBJ1-6|TRBV6-5
CASSRTGYNSPLHF
>TRBJ1-1|TRBV4-1
CASSRSIGQDTEAFF
>TRBJ1-5|TRBV5-1
CASSLDFSENQPQHF
>TRBJ2-3|TRBV7-6
CASSWAATGGTDTQYF
>TRBJ1-3|TRBV5-1
CASSLGQMDTIYF
>TRBJ2-5|TRBV5-8
CASSRELVEETQYF
>TRBJ1-1|TRBV6-1
CASSLAGTTNTEAFF
>TRBJ1-4|TRBV7-9
CASSQGGYNEKLFF
>TRBJ1-2|TRBV28
CASSSVGTATNYGYTF
>TRBJ2-1|TRBV6-6
CASLQTAYNEQFF
>TRBJ2-7|TRBV27
CATRTSGSYEQYF
>TRBJ2-4|TRBV18
CASSPGIIGTENIQYF
>TRBJ2-7|TRBV28
CASTSGSGTYEQYF
>TRBJ2-1|TRBV27
CASSLLARTSGRGNEQFF
>TRBJ2-6|TRBV4-2
CASSVSGSGGANVLTF
>TRBJ2-3|TRBV28
CASSFPQSLGDTQYF
>TRBJ2-1|TRBV7-9
CASSPTGLGPRNEQFF
>TRBJ2-5|TRBV2
CASNAGQETQYF
>TRBJ2-2|TRBV7-7
CASSFGTGELFF
>TRBJ1-2|TRBV2
CASRETARDSIYGYTF
>TRBJ2-4|TRBV4-1
CASSLIAKNIQYF